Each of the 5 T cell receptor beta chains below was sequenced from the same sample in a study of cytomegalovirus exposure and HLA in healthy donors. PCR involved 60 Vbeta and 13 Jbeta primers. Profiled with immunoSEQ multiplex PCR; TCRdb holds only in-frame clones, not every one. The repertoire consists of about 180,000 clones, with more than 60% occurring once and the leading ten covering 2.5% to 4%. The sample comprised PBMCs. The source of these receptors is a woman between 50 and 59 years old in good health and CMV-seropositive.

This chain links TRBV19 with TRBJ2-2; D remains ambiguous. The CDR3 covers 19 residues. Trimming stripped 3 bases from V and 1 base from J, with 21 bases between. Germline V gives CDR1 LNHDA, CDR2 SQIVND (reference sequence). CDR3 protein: CASSIQSVASPMNTGELFF. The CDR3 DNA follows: TGTGCCAGTAGTATCCAGAGTGTAGCTAGTCCGATGAACACCGGGGAGCTGTTTTTT. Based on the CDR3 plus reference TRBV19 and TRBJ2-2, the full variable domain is DGGITQSPKYLFRKEGQNVTLSCEQNLNHDAMYWYRQDPGQGLRLIYYSQIVNDFQKGDIAEGYSVSREKKESFPLTVTSAQKNPTAFYLCASSIQSVASPMNTGELFFGEGSRLTVL.

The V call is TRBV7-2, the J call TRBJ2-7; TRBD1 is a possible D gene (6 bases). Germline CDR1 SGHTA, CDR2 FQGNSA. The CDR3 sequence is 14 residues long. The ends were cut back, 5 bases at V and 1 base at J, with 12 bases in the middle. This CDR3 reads CASSPDRFSYEQYF. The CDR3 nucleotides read TGTGCCAGCAGCCCCGACAGGTTTTCCTACGAGCAGTACTTC. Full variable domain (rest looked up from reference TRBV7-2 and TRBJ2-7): GAGVSQSPSNKVTEKGKDVELRCDPISGHTALYWYRQSLGQGLEFLIYFQGNSAPDKSGLPSDRFSAERTGGSVSTLTIQRTQQEDSAVYLCASSPDRFSYEQYFGPGTRLTVT.

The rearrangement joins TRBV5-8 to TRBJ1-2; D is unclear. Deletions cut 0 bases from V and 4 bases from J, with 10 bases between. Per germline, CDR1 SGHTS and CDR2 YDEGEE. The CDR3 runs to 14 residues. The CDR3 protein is CASSLGGWFYGYTF. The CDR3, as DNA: TGTGCCAGCAGCTTGGGCGGTTGGTTCTATGGCTACACCTTC. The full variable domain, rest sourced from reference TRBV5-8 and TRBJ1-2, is EAGVTQSPTHLIKTRGQQATLRCSPISGHTSVYWYQQALGLGLQFLLWYDEGEERNRGNFPPRFSGRQFPNYSSELNVNALELEDSALYLCASSLGGWFYGYTFGSGTRLTVV.

Here the CDR3 reads CASSTGQGGYEQYF. CDR3 nucleotides: TGTGCCAGCAGTACCGGACAGGGAGGCTACGAGCAGTACTTC. The chain uses TRBV28 and TRBJ2-7; 8 bases are shared with TRBD1. Per the germline V gene, CDR1 is MDHEN and CDR2 is SYDVKM. The CDR3 runs 14 residues. The V and J ends lost 5 bases and 3 bases, in that order; junction bases with no gene match: 6.

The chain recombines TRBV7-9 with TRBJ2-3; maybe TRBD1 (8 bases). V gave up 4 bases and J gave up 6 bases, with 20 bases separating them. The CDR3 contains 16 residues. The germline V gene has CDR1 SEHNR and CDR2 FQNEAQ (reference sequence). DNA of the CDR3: TGTGCCAGCAGCTCAGATCGGACAGGGAGGGCGGATACGCAGTATTTT. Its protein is CASSSDRTGRADTQYF. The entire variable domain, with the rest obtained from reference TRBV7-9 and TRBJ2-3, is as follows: DTGVSQNPRHKITKRGQNVTFRCDPISEHNRLYWYRQTLGQGPEFLTYFQNEAQLEKSRLLSDRFSAERPKGSFSTLEIQRTEQGDSAMYLCASSSDRTGRADTQYFGPGTRLTVL.